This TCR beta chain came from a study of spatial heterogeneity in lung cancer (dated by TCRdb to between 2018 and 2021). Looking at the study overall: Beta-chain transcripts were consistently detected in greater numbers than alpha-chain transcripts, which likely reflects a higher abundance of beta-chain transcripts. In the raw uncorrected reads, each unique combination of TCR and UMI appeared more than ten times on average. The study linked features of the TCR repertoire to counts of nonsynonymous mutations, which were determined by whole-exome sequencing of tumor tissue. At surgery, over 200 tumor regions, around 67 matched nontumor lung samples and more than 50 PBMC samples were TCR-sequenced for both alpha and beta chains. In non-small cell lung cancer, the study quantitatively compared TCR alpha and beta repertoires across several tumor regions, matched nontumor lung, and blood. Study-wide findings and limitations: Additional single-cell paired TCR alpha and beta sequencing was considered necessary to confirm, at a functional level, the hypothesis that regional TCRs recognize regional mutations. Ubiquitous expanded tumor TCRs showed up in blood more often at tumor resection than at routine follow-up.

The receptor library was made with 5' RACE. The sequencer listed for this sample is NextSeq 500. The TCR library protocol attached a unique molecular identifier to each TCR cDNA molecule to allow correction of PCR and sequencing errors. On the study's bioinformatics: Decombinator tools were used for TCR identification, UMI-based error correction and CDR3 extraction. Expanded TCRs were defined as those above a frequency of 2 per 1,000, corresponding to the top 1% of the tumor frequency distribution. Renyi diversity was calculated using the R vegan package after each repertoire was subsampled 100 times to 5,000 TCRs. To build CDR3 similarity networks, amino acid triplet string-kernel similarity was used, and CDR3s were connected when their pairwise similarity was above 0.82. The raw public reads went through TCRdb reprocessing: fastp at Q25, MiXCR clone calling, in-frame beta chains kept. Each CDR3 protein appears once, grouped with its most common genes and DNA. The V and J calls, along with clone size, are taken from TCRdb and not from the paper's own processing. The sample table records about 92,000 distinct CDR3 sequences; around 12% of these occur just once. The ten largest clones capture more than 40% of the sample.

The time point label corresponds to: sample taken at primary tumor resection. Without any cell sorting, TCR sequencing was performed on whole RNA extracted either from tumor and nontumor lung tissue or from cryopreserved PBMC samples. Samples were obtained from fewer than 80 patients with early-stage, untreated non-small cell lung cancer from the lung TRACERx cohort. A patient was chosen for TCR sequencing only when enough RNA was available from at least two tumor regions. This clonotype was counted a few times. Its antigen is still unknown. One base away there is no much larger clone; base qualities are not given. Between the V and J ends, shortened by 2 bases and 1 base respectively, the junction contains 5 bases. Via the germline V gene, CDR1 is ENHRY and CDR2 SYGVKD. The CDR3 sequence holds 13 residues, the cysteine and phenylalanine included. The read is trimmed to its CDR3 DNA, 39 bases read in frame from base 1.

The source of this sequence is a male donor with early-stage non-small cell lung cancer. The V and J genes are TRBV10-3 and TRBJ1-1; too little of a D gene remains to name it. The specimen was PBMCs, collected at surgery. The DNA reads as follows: TGTGCCATCAGTGAGGTGAGGAACACTGAAGCTTTCTTT. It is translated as CAISEVRNTEAFF.